These 4 T cell receptor beta chains were all obtained from the same sample, sequenced in a study of identical twins. TCRdb re-called the 5' RACE reads through MiXCR, storing one row per CDR3 protein. The data contain 350,000 or so distinct CDR3 sequences, 9% to 15% of them singletons. Separately, the same data were catalogued under a study of yellow fever vaccine responses in identical twins.

The specimen was CD8+ T cells sorted from blood. The receptors come from a woman between 18 and 30 years old in good health.

This clonotype was seen many times. The chain employs TRBV12-3 or TRBV12-4 and TRBJ2-1; possible D gene TRBD1, 5 bases. CDR3 length: 14 residues. V dropped 3 bases and J dropped 2 bases, with 8 bases sitting between them. CDR3 in DNA: TGTGCCAGCAGTTTTCAAGGGGCCTACAATGAGCAGTTCTTC. Translation gives CASSFQGAYNEQFF.

This clonotype showed up many times. The rearrangement uses TRBV10-1 and TRBJ2-1, with TRBD2 identical over 13 bases. The germline V gene encodes CDR1 WNHNN and CDR2 SYGVQD (reference sequence). CDR3 length: 18 amino acids. Losses at the gene ends were 9 bases for V and 0 bases for J; bases not matched to a gene: 11. In DNA form, the CDR3 reads TGCGCCAGGGAGGGGACTAGCGGGGTCACAAGCTCCTACAATGAGCAGTTCTTC. This codes for CAREGTSGVTSSYNEQFF.

V is TRBV28 and J is TRBJ2-5; 9 nucleotides agree with TRBD1. The CDR3 totals 15 residues. V lost 6 bases, J lost 5 bases, and 10 bases stayed unmatched. Germline CDR1 reads MDHEN; CDR2 reads SYDVKM. CDR3 sequence reads: CASSRPGQGGETQYF. CDR3 nucleotide sequence: TGTGCCAGCAGCCGCCCGGGACAGGGCGGGGAGACCCAGTACTTC. Filled out from reference TRBV28 and TRBJ2-5, the complete variable domain reads DVKVTQSSRYLVKRTGEKVFLECVQDMDHENMFWYRQDPGLGLRLIYFSYDVKMKEKGDIPEGYSVSREKKERFSLILESASTNQTSMYLCASSRPGQGGETQYFGPGTRLLVL.

This clonotype was counted ten times or more. The chain has TRBV7-9 and TRBJ1-2; 9 positions match TRBD1. CDR1 SEHNR and CDR2 FQNEAQ come from the germline V gene (reference sequence). V lost 3 bases and J lost 6; bases outside the gene matches: 11. This CDR3 region has 16 residues. This chain's CDR3 is CASSFSTGGGFDGYTF. CDR3 in DNA: TGTGCCAGCAGCTTCTCAACAGGGGGCGGCTTTGATGGCTACACCTTC. Full variable domain (remainder filled in from reference TRBV7-9 and TRBJ1-2): DTGVSQNPRHKITKRGQNVTFRCDPISEHNRLYWYRQTLGQGPEFLTYFQNEAQLEKSRLLSDRFSAERPKGSFSTLEIQRTEQGDSAMYLCASSFSTGGGFDGYTFGSGTRLTVV.